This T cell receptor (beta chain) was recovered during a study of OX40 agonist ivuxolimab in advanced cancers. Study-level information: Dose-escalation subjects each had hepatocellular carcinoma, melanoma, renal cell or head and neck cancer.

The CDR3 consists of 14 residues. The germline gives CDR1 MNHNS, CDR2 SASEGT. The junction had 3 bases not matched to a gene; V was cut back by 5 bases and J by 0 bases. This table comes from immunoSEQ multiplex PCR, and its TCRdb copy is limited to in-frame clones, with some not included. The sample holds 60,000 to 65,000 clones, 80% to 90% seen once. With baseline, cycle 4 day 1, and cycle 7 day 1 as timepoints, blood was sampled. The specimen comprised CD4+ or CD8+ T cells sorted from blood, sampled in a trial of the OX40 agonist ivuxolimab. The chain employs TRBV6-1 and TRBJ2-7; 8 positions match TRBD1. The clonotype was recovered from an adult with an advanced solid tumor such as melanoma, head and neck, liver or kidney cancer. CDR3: CASSWTGSSYEQYV. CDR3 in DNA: TGTGCCAGCAGTTGGACAGGGAGCTCCTACGAGCAGTACGTC.